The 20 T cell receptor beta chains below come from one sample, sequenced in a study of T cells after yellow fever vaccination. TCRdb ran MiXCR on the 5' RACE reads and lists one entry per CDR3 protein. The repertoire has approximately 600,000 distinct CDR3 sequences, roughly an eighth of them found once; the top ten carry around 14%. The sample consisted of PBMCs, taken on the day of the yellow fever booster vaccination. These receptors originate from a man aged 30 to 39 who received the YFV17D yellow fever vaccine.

CDR3 in DNA: TGTGCCGGGCGACGTGGCATACCGGGACAGGGGGTAAACTATGGCTACACCTTC. Amino acid sequence: CAGRRGIPGQGVNYGYTF. The genes are TRBV30 and TRBJ1-2, with TRBD1 identical over 11 bases. Germline trimming cut 8 bases from V and 2 bases from J; bases unmatched to any gene: 19. Per germline, CDR1 GTSNPN and CDR2 SVGIG (reference sequence). The CDR3 runs to 18 residues.

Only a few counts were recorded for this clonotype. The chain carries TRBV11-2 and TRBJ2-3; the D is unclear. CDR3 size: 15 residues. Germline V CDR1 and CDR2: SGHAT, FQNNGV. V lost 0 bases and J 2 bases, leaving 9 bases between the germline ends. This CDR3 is CASSLDAPNTDTQYF. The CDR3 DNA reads TGTGCCAGCAGCTTAGACGCGCCTAACACAGATACGCAGTATTTT. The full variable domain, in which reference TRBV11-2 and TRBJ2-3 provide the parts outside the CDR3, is EAGVAQSPRYKIIEKRQSVAFWCNPISGHATLYWYQQILGQGPKLLIQFQNNGVVDDSQLPKDRFSAERLKGVDSTLKIQPAKLEDSAVYLCASSLDAPNTDTQYFGPGTRLTVL.

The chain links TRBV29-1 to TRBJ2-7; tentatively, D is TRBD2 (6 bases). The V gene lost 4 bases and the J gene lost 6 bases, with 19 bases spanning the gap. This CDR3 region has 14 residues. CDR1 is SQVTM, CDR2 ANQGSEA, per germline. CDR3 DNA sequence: TGCAGCGTTGGGAGGGACGCCCGGCCGGTCGAGCAGTACTTC. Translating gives CSVGRDARPVEQYF.

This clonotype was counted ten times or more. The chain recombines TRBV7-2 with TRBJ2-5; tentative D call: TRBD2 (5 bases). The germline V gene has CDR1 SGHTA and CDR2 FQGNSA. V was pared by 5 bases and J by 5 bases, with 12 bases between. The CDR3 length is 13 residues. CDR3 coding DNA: TGTGCCAGCAGCCGGGGAGTCGCGGAGACCCAGTACTTC. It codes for CASSRGVAETQYF.

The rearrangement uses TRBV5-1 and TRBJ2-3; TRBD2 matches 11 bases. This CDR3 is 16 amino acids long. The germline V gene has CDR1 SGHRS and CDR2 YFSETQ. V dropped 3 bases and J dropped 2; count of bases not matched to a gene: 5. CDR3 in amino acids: CASSYSGRAATDTQYF. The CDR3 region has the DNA TGCGCCAGCAGCTATAGCGGGAGGGCCGCCACAGATACGCAGTATTTT. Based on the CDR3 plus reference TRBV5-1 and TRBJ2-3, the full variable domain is KAGVTQTPRYLIKTRGQQVTLSCSPISGHRSVSWYQQTPGQGLQFLFEYFSETQRNKGNFPGRFSGRQFSNSRSEMNVSTLELGDSALYLCASSYSGRAATDTQYFGPGTRLTVL.

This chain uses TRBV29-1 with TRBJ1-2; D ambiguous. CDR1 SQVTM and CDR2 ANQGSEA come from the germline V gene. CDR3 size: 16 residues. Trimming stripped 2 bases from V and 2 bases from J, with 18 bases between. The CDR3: CSVERESETTNYGYTF. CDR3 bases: TGCAGCGTTGAACGGGAGAGCGAGACTACCAACTATGGCTACACCTTC.

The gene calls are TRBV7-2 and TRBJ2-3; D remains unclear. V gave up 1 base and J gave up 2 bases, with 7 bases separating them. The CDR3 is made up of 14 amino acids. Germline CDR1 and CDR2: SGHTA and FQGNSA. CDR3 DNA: TGTGCCAGCAGCTTAGGATGGGCCACAGATACGCAGTATTTT. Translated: CASSLGWATDTQYF.

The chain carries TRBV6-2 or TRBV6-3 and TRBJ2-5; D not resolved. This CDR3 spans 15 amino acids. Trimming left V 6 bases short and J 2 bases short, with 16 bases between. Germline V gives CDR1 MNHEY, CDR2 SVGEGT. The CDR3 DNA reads TGTGCCAGCAGCTATCCGGGCTCCCGGCAAGAGACCCAGTACTTC. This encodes CASSYPGSRQETQYF.

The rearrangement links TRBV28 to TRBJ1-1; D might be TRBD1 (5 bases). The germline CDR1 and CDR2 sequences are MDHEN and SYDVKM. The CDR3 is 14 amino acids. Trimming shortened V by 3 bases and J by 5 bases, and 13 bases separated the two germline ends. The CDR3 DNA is TGTGCCAGCAGTTTGCGGAGGGGTACAACTGAAGCTTTCTTT. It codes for CASSLRRGTTEAFF.

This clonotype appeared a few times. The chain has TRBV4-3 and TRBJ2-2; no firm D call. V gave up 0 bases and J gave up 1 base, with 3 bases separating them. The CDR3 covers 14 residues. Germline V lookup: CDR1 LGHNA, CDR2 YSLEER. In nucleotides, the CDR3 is TGCGCCAGCAGCCAAGAGAGGAACACCGGGGAGCTGTTTTTT. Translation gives CASSQERNTGELFF.

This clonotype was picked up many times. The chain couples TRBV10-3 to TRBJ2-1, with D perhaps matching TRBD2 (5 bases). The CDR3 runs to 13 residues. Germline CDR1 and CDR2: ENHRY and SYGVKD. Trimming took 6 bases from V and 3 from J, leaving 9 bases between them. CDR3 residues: CAIRSRGYNEQFF. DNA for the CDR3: TGTGCCATCAGGTCCCGGGGCTACAATGAGCAGTTCTTC.

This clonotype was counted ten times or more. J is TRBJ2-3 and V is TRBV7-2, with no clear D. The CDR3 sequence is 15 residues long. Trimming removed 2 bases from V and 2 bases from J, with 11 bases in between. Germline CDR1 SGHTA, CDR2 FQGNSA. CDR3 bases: TGTGCCAGCAGCTTAAGGCCCAGCCACACAGATACGCAGTATTTT. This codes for CASSLRPSHTDTQYF.

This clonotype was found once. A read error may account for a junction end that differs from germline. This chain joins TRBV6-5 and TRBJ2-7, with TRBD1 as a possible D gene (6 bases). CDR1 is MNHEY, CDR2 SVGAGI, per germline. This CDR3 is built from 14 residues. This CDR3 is CASSYHRQAYKQYF. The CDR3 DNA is TGTGCCAGCAGTTACCACCGACAGGCCTACAAGCAGTACTTC.

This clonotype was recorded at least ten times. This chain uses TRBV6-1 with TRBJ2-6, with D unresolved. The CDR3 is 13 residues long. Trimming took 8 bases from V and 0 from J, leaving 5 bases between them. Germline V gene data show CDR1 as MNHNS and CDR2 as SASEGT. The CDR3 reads CASQSSGANVLTF. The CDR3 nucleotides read TGTGCCAGCCAGAGCTCTGGGGCCAACGTCCTGACTTTC.

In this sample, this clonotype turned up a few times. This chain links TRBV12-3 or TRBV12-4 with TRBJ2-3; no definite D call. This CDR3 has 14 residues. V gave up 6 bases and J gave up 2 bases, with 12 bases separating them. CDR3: CASSVRAYTDTQYF. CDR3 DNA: TGTGCCAGCAGCGTTAGGGCGTACACAGATACGCAGTATTTT.

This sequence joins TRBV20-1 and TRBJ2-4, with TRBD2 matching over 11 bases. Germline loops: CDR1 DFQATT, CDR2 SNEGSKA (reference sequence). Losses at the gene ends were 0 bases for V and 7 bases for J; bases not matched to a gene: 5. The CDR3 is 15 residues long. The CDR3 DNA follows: TGCAGTGCTAGAGAGATAGCGGGAGGGCAGAACATTCAGTACTTC. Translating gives CSAREIAGGQNIQYF.

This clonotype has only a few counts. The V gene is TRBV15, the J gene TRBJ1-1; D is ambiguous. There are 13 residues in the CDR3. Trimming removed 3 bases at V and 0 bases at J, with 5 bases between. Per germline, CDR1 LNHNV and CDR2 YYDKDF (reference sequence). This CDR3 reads CATSSLMNTEAFF. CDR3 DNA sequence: TGTGCCACCAGCAGTCTGATGAACACTGAAGCTTTCTTT.

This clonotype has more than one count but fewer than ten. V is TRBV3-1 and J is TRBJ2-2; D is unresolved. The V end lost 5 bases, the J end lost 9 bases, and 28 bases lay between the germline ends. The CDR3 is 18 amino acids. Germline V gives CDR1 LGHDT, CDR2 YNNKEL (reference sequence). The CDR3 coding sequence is TGTGCCAGCAGCATGACCGTCCCGAACCAGCTGACTCGAAGGGAGCTGTTTTTT. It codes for CASSMTVPNQLTRRELFF. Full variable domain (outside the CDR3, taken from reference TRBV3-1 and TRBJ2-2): DTAVSQTPKYLVTQMGNDKSIKCEQNLGHDTMYWYKQDSKKFLKIMFSYNNKELIINETVPNRFSPKSPDKAHLNLHINSLELGDSAVYFCASSMTVPNQLTRRELFFGEGSRLTVL.

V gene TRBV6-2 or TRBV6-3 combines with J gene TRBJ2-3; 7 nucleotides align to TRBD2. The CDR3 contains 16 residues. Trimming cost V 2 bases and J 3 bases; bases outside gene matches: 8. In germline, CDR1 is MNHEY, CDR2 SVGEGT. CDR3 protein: CASSYGDYSATDTQYF. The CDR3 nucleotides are TGTGCCAGCAGTTACGGGGACTACTCAGCTACAGATACGCAGTATTTT.

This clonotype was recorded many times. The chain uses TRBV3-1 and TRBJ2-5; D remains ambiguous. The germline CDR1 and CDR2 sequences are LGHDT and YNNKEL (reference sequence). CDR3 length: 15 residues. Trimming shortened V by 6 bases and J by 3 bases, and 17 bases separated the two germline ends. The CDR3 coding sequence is TGTGCCAGCAGGCAGAGACCGGAGCTCGAAGAGACCCAGTACTTC. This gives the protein CASRQRPELEETQYF.